The 20 T cell receptor beta chains below were found in one sample sequenced in a study of cytomegalovirus exposure and HLA in healthy donors. The PCR ran on 60 Vbeta and 13 Jbeta primers. The assay was immunoSEQ multiplex PCR, and TCRdb's table has in-frame clones only and misses some. The top ten clones hold 1.5% to 2% of a sample with 150,000 to 200,000 clones, around nine tenths of them seen once. The sequencing sample was made of PBMCs. These receptor sequences come from a woman aged 18-30 years in good health and CMV-seronegative.

This clone was counted once. The chain couples TRBV5-8 to TRBJ2-1; D ambiguous. The germline V gene encodes CDR1 SGHTS and CDR2 YDEGEE. The V end was cut by 0 bases, the J end by 2 bases, with 6 bases between. The CDR3 consists of 14 residues. The CDR3 spells CASSLGRPYNEQFF. The CDR3 bases are TGTGCCAGCAGCTTGGGCAGGCCCTACAATGAGCAGTTCTTC. Based on the CDR3 plus reference TRBV5-8 and TRBJ2-1, the full variable domain is EAGVTQSPTHLIKTRGQQATLRCSPISGHTSVYWYQQALGLGLQFLLWYDEGEERNRGNFPPRFSGRQFPNYSSELNVNALELEDSALYLCASSLGRPYNEQFFGPGTRLTVL.

The chain has TRBV7-3 and TRBJ2-3; perhaps TRBD1 as D (6 bases). This CDR3 is 18 amino acids long. The germline CDR1 and CDR2 sequences are SGHTA and FQGTGA. V was trimmed by 2 bases and J by 2 bases, leaving 20 bases between them. The CDR3 is CASSLDLRTAIATDTQYF. In DNA, the CDR3 is TGTGCCAGCAGCTTAGACTTACGGACAGCCATTGCCACAGATACGCAGTATTTT.

This sequence joins TRBV28 and TRBJ2-7, with D possibly being TRBD1 (7 bases). Germline V gene data show CDR1 as MDHEN and CDR2 as SYDVKM. V was trimmed by 7 bases and J by 2 bases, leaving 18 bases between them. The length of the CDR3 is 15 residues. The CDR3 here is CASTQGGGGAYEQYF. The CDR3 DNA is TGTGCCAGCACCCAGGGGGGTGGAGGAGCCTACGAGCAGTACTTC.

CDR3 in DNA: TGTGCCAGCAGTTTAAGGGAGGCCTACGAGCAGTACTTC. It yields the protein CASSLREAYEQYF. This chain uses TRBV27 with TRBJ2-7; weak D call: TRBD2 (6 bases). V shed 2 bases and J shed 2 bases, with 7 bases lying between them. This CDR3 has 13 residues. Germline values: CDR1 MNHEY, CDR2 SMNVEV (reference sequence).

The V call is TRBV19, the J call TRBJ2-7; D perhaps matches TRBD1 (6 bases). This CDR3 has 16 residues. From germline, CDR1 is LNHDA and CDR2 SQIVND (reference sequence). Trimming took 6 bases from V and 2 from J, leaving 20 bases between them. The CDR3 DNA follows: TGTGCCAGTAGATCAACCGGGACAAGGCTAGCCTACGAGCAGTACTTC. Translated, it gives CASRSTGTRLAYEQYF.

This clone occurred a few times. The chain combines TRBV5-6 with TRBJ2-1; 7 bases fit TRBD1. Losses at the gene ends were 3 bases for V and 9 bases for J; bases not matched to a gene: 3. This CDR3 spans 12 amino acids. The germline CDR1 and CDR2 sequences are SGHDT and YYEEEE. The CDR3 loop is CASSSYRGEQFF. The CDR3 coding sequence is TGTGCCAGCAGCTCCTACAGGGGTGAGCAGTTCTTC.

The chain links TRBV5-4 to TRBJ1-2; 9 bases fit TRBD1. Trimming removed 0 bases from V and 5 bases from J; junction bases left unmatched: 5. CDR3 size: 15 residues. Germline V gene data show CDR1 as SGHNT and CDR2 as YYREEE (reference sequence). The CDR3, as DNA: TGTGCCAGCAGCTTGGCCCCTGGGACAGGGTATGGCTACACCTTC. Amino acids: CASSLAPGTGYGYTF.

V and J are TRBV13 and TRBJ2-7; D possibly corresponds to TRBD1 (6 bases). V dropped 4 bases and J dropped 0 bases, with 10 bases sitting between them. Germline V gene lookup returns CDR1 PRHDT and CDR2 FYEKMQ (reference sequence). The CDR3 spans 14 residues. This CDR3 is CASSWGRASYEQYF. The CDR3 coding sequence is TGTGCCAGCAGCTGGGGGCGGGCCTCCTACGAGCAGTACTTC.

The chain carries TRBV7-9 and TRBJ2-2; TRBD2 matches at 9 bases. The CDR3 consists of 18 residues. Germline trimming cut 1 base from V and 2 bases from J; bases unmatched to any gene: 8. Germline V gene lookup returns CDR1 SEHNR and CDR2 FQNEAQ (reference sequence). CDR3 loop: CASSLGDSGSRNTGELFF. The CDR3 DNA reads as TGTGCCAGCAGCTTAGGGGATAGCGGGAGTCGCAACACCGGGGAGCTGTTTTTT.

The chain carries TRBV11-1 and TRBJ1-1; 8 bases align to TRBD1. The CDR3 covers 14 residues. V was pared by 3 bases and J by 3 bases, with 3 bases of the junction left unmatched. CDR1 and CDR2 from the germline V gene are SGHAT and FQDESV (reference sequence). The CDR3 nucleotides are TGTGCCAGCAGCTTGCAGGGGGCGGACACTGAAGCTTTCTTT. Translated: CASSLQGADTEAFF.

This chain joins TRBV5-5 and TRBJ2-7, with TRBD1 identical over 7 bases. This CDR3 is 15 amino acids long. The germline CDR1 and CDR2 sequences are SGHKS and YYEKEE (reference sequence). Losses at the gene ends were 4 bases for V and 0 bases for J; bases not matched to a gene: 7. The chain's CDR3 is CASSAYRDSSYEQYF. The CDR3 region has the DNA TGTGCCAGCAGCGCCTACCGGGACAGCTCCTACGAGCAGTACTTC.

For the CDR3, the DNA is TGTGCCAGCAGTGACTCTAGCGGGAGGGCCGATGAGCAGTTCTTC. Amino acids: CASSDSSGRADEQFF. The chain recombines TRBV6-4 with TRBJ2-1; 11 bases map to TRBD2. CDR1 is MRHNA and CDR2 is SNTAGT in the germline V gene. There are 15 residues in the CDR3. Trimming took 0 bases from V and 8 from J; bases not matched to a gene: 3.

This chain uses TRBV25-1 with TRBJ2-7; D is possibly TRBD2 (5 bases). V was clipped by 6 bases and J by 6 bases, with 12 bases between them. Germline V gene sequence: CDR1 MGHDK, CDR2 SYGVNS. This CDR3 contains 12 residues. CDR3 region: CASRDAGSEQYF. The DNA of the CDR3 is TGTGCCAGCAGGGACGCGGGCTCCGAGCAGTACTTC.

The chain combines TRBV11-2 with TRBJ2-5; D possibly corresponds to TRBD1 (5 bases). In germline, CDR1 is SGHAT, CDR2 FQNNGV. Deletions cut 4 bases from V and 5 bases from J, with 20 bases between. The CDR3 has 16 amino acids. CDR3 sequence: CASSSAYGAGWETQYF. CDR3 bases: TGTGCCAGCAGCTCCGCTTATGGGGCAGGGTGGGAGACCCAGTACTTC.

The chain's CDR3 is CASRPQRGAGTGELFF. CDR3 nucleotide sequence: TGTGCCAGCAGACCCCAACGGGGGGCGGGCACCGGGGAGCTGTTTTTT. The chain employs TRBV7-2 and TRBJ2-2, with TRBD2 as a possible D gene (7 bases). This CDR3 contains 16 residues. The germline gives CDR1 SGHTA, CDR2 FQGNSA. V was shortened by 6 bases and J by 4 bases, with 18 bases between the two germline ends.

The V gene is TRBV5-6, the J gene TRBJ2-1, with 10 nucleotides matching TRBD2. The CDR3 totals 19 residues. V lost 3 bases, J lost 3 bases, and 15 bases stayed unmatched. Germline V gives CDR1 SGHDT, CDR2 YYEEEE. CDR3 nucleotide sequence: TGTGCCAGCAGCTCGAGGGGCTCAGGACTAGCGGTCTACTACAATGAGCAGTTCTTC. Protein sequence: CASSSRGSGLAVYYNEQFF.

The chain combines TRBV29-1 with TRBJ2-7, with TRBD2 as a possible D gene (6 bases). The J call may be faulty, since TRBJ2-5 better matches the DNA end. In germline, CDR1 is SQVTM, CDR2 ANQGSEA. CDR3 length: 13 residues. The CDR3 region is CSVDSGRQETQYF. Written as DNA, the CDR3 is TGCAGCGTTGACAGCGGGCGCCAAGAGACCCAGTACTTC.

The chain has TRBV11-2 and TRBJ2-5; TRBD1 matches 7 bases. After removal of 1 base from V and 2 bases from J, the junction contained 4 bases not matched to a gene. The CDR3 is made up of 15 amino acids. Germline assignment: CDR1 SGHAT and CDR2 FQNNGV. CDR3 sequence (DNA): TGTGCCAGCAGCTTAGCTGCAGGGGGACAAGAGACCCAGTACTTC. It specifies CASSLAAGGQETQYF. Full variable domain (remainder filled in from reference TRBV11-2 and TRBJ2-5): EAGVAQSPRYKIIEKRQSVAFWCNPISGHATLYWYQQILGQGPKLLIQFQNNGVVDDSQLPKDRFSAERLKGVDSTLKIQPAKLEDSAVYLCASSLAAGGQETQYFGPGTRLLVL.

This chain uses TRBV27 with TRBJ1-4, with 10 bases aligning to TRBD1. The CDR3 runs 17 residues. The V segment lost 6 bases and the J segment 7 bases; nucleotides outside the gene matches: 14. Per the germline V gene, CDR1 is MNHEY and CDR2 is SMNVEV (reference sequence). The CDR3 is CASSQGTGAALVEKLFF. As DNA, the CDR3 is TGTGCCAGCAGCCAAGGGACAGGGGCCGCACTGGTTGAAAAACTGTTTTTT.

The gene calls are TRBV28 and TRBJ2-3, with 7 bases identical to TRBD1. Germline values: CDR1 MDHEN, CDR2 SYDVKM. Trimming cost V 6 bases and J 0 bases; bases outside gene matches: 6. The CDR3 loop spans 15 amino acids. The CDR3 loop is CASSRQGRSTDTQYF. The CDR3 coding sequence is TGTGCCAGCAGCCGACAGGGTAGAAGCACAGATACGCAGTATTTT.